What follows are 18 T cell receptor beta chains derived from one specimen sequenced in a study of blood T cells in healthy people across ages. The authors ran a second PCR of 7 to 11 cycles using a sample-barcoded 5' primer and a J-beta primer mix. TCRdb re-derived calls from the 5' RACE reads in MiXCR, one entry per CDR3 protein. The data hold roughly 410,000 distinct CDR3 sequences, with roughly half observed a single time. The specimen was blood. The origin of the receptors is a man between 60 and 75 years old in good health.

This clonotype was counted once. The chain couples TRBV6-2 or TRBV6-3 to TRBJ2-7; the D gene is possibly TRBD2 (5 bases). Germline V gene sequence: CDR1 MNHEY, CDR2 SVGEGT. The V and J ends lost 10 bases and 3 bases respectively, with 16 bases between them. This CDR3 is 13 amino acids long. The CDR3, as DNA: TGTGCCAACAGCTCCGAGGGTTACTACGAGCAGTACTTC. Encoded protein: CANSSEGYYEQYF.

This rearrangement joins TRBV5-1 to TRBJ2-1; D tentatively fits TRBD1 or TRBD2 (7 bases each). The DNA end favors TRBJ2-7, so the J call may be wrong. The CDR3 length is 16 residues. Germline values: CDR1 SGHRS, CDR2 YFSETQ. The CDR3 here is CASSYYSSGGGNEQYF. The CDR3 nucleotides are TGCGCCAGCAGCTACTACTCTAGCGGAGGGGGCAATGAGCAGTACTTC.

The J gene is TRBJ2-7, the V gene TRBV7-2, with D unclear. V was clipped by 2 bases and J by 4 bases, with 9 bases between them. Germline CDR1 SGHTA, CDR2 FQGNSA. CDR3 length: 13 amino acids. The CDR3 DNA is TGTGCCAGCAGCTTAAAGAGAGAATACGAGCAGTACTTC. Translating gives CASSLKREYEQYF.

The V and J genes are TRBV18 and TRBJ1-2; 10 bases match TRBD1. Germline-derived CDR1 and CDR2 are KGHSH and LQKENI. The CDR3 has 16 amino acids. The ends lost 3 bases at V and 3 bases at J; junction bases unmatched: 7. CDR3 loop: CASSPPFGQGDYGYTF. The DNA for the CDR3 is TGTGCCAGCTCACCCCCCTTCGGACAGGGGGACTATGGCTACACCTTC.

This chain uses TRBV20-1 with TRBJ2-1; 9 bases align to TRBD2. Trimming at V came to 6 bases and at J to 10 bases, leaving 7 bases not matched to a gene. This CDR3 comprises 12 residues. Germline values: CDR1 DFQATT, CDR2 SNEGSKA (reference sequence). The CDR3 nucleotides read TGCAGTGCCAAGCGGGGGGCCTGGGAGCAGTTCTTC. Protein sequence: CSAKRGAWEQFF.

The V call is TRBV14, the J call TRBJ1-2; 7 nucleotides align to TRBD1. Germline trimming cut 1 base from V and 7 bases from J; bases unmatched to any gene: 9. Germline CDR1 and CDR2: SGHDN and FVKESK. The CDR3 has 15 amino acids. CDR3 sequence: CASSQVNRGRSGYTF. The CDR3 DNA sequence: TGTGCCAGCAGCCAAGTCAACAGGGGACGAAGTGGCTACACCTTC.

This clonotype occurred once. The V call is TRBV29-1, the J call TRBJ2-1, with a tentative D call TRBD2 (6 bases). Trimming removed 1 base from V and 5 bases from J, with 15 bases in between. In germline, CDR1 is SQVTM, CDR2 ANQGSEA. This CDR3 region has 15 residues. The CDR3 loop reads CSVEGRPGVNNEQFF. For the CDR3, the DNA is TGCAGCGTTGAAGGTCGGCCGGGGGTCAACAATGAGCAGTTCTTC.

The table lists this clonotype with a few counts. The chain combines TRBV27 with TRBJ2-7; 8 bases are shared with TRBD1. The V gene's germline CDR1 is MNHEY and CDR2 SMNVEV (reference sequence). Germline trimming cut 6 bases from V and 2 bases from J; bases unmatched to any gene: 15. The CDR3 is made up of 17 amino acids. The CDR3 region has the DNA TGTGCCAGCAGCCCAGGGGGACGACAGGGGATCACCTACGAGCAGTACTTC. Residues: CASSPGGRQGITYEQYF.

V gene TRBV24-1 combines with J gene TRBJ1-5; D not certain. The CDR3 is made up of 12 amino acids. Germline loops: CDR1 KGHDR, CDR2 SFDVKD. The germline V and J ends were trimmed by 9 bases and 2 bases, with 7 bases remaining between them. CDR3 in DNA: TGTGCCACCCTGCAGGGCAATCAGCCCCAGCATTTT. It specifies CATLQGNQPQHF.

The chain couples TRBV6-2 or TRBV6-3 to TRBJ2-3; possibly TRBD1 for D (6 bases). The CDR3 has 16 amino acids. V was pared by 6 bases and J by 7 bases, with 23 bases between. The germline V gene has CDR1 MNHEY and CDR2 SVGEGT. CDR3 residues: CASSPVGTGITYTQYF. CDR3 nucleotide sequence: TGTGCCAGCAGCCCCGTGGGAACAGGGATAACATATACGCAGTATTTT.

The CDR3 nucleotides are TGCGCCAGCAGCCAGATTAGCGGGAGTTCCTACAATGAGCAGTTCTTC. It encodes CASSQISGSSYNEQFF. The gene calls are TRBV4-3 and TRBJ2-1, with 9 bases that match TRBD2. The CDR3 has 16 amino acids. The V segment lost 3 bases and the J segment 1 base; nucleotides outside the gene matches: 4. Germline-derived CDR1 and CDR2 are LGHNA and YSLEER.

The chain has TRBV11-1 and TRBJ2-5, with D possibly called TRBD1 or TRBD2 (6 bases each). CDR3 length: 15 residues. V gave up 2 bases and J gave up 0 bases, with 10 bases separating them. The germline V gene encodes CDR1 SGHAT and CDR2 FQDESV (reference sequence). CDR3 protein: CASSLRGADQETQYF. CDR3 nucleotide sequence: TGTGCCAGCAGCTTAAGGGGGGCCGACCAAGAGACCCAGTACTTC.

V and J are TRBV11-2 and TRBJ1-2; D is undetermined. Looked up from germline, CDR1 is SGHAT and CDR2 is FQNNGV. This CDR3 is built from 15 residues. Trimming removed 6 bases at V and 0 bases at J, with 14 bases between. CDR3 nucleotides: TGTGCCAGCAGGCCAGGCCTTTCAGCTAACTATGGCTACACCTTC. It codes for CASRPGLSANYGYTF.

The chain recombines TRBV12-3 or TRBV12-4 with TRBJ1-2; D possibly corresponds to TRBD1 (6 bases). The length of the CDR3 is 15 residues. V was trimmed by 0 bases and J by 2 bases, leaving 10 bases between them. CDR3: CASSLAGGRNYGYTF. CDR3 coding DNA: TGTGCCAGCAGTTTAGCGGGGGGGCGAAACTATGGCTACACCTTC.

The chain has TRBV6-1 and TRBJ2-3; TRBD2 aligns across 8 bases. The CDR3 is 15 amino acids. CDR1 and CDR2 (germline): MNHNS, SASEGT. V shed 7 bases and J 1 base; nucleotides not matched to a gene: 7. DNA of the CDR3: TGTGCCAGCAAAGTAGCGGGAATGGGCACAGATACGCAGTATTTT. Its translation: CASKVAGMGTDTQYF.

This clonotype was picked up one time. The chain is built from TRBV4-2 and TRBJ2-2, with 8 nucleotides matching TRBD2. CDR3 length: 19 amino acids. CDR1 and CDR2 from the germline V gene are LGHNA and YNFKEQ. The ends lost 0 bases at V and 1 base at J; junction bases unmatched: 10. Here the CDR3 reads CASSQDRGLAGLNTGELFF. CDR3 nucleotides: TGTGCCAGCAGCCAAGATAGGGGCCTAGCGGGCTTGAACACCGGGGAGCTGTTTTTT.

The V gene is TRBV3-1, the J gene TRBJ1-2; no firm D call. Trimming left V 0 bases short and J 2 bases short, with 13 bases between. The CDR3 extends over 16 amino acids. Germline CDR1 reads LGHDT; CDR2 reads YNNKEL (reference sequence). The CDR3 protein is CASSQDPAVSNYGYTF. The CDR3, as DNA: TGTGCCAGCAGCCAAGACCCAGCGGTGTCCAACTATGGCTACACCTTC.

This clonotype is labeled as medium-sized (0.01 to 0.1%). The V call is TRBV2, the J call TRBJ2-1; D may correspond to TRBD1 or TRBD2 (5 bases each). Germline CDR1 SNHLY, CDR2 FYNNEI. The CDR3 runs to 15 residues. The germline V and J ends were trimmed by 3 bases and 2 bases, with 11 bases remaining between them. CDR3 region: CASSEGELAYNEQFF. CDR3 in DNA: TGTGCCAGCAGTGAGGGGGAGTTAGCCTACAATGAGCAGTTCTTC.